A single sample is the source of the 17 T cell receptor beta chains below, sequenced in a study of CD8+ T cells in alopecia areata. Extracted RNA was reverse transcribed, and the resulting cDNA served as sequencing template. TCRdb's copy holds only in-frame clones and misses some; the assay was immunoSEQ multiplex PCR. Altogether about 220,000 clones are present, approximately 57% being singletons, with the ten largest covering about 1.4%. Treatment meaning: oral pan-JAK inhibitor, 5-10 mg twice daily. This specimen consisted of CD4+ T cells sorted from blood, obtained at week 4, from a patient treated with tofacitinib. The receptors here all came from a human donor with alopecia areata.

This chain connects TRBV7-9 to TRBJ2-7; 7 bases align to TRBD1. CDR1 and CDR2 from the germline V gene are SEHNR and FQNEAQ (reference sequence). The CDR3 runs to 15 residues. The ends lost 7 bases at V and 2 bases at J; junction bases unmatched: 11. The CDR3 here is CASTAVPGGTYEQYF. The CDR3 DNA reads as TGTGCCAGCACCGCCGTCCCAGGGGGAACCTACGAGCAGTACTTC.

Only one count was recorded for this clone. This chain connects TRBV9 to TRBJ2-3; D not certain. The CDR3 is made up of 15 amino acids. From germline, CDR1 is SGDLS and CDR2 YYNGEE. V lost 0 bases and J lost 0, with 8 bases in between. CDR3 sequence reads: CASSVGAESTDTQYF. The CDR3 coding sequence is TGTGCCAGCAGCGTAGGCGCCGAAAGCACAGATACGCAGTATTTT.

This clone was seen a few times. V gene TRBV7-3 combines with J gene TRBJ1-1, with D tentatively TRBD1 (5 bases). The CDR3 extends over 13 amino acids. Deletions cut 5 bases from V and 0 bases from J, with 7 bases between. Per germline, CDR1 SGHTA and CDR2 FQGTGA. The CDR3: CASSTGLNTEAFF. For the CDR3, the DNA is TGTGCCAGCAGCACAGGATTGAACACTGAAGCTTTCTTT.

The chain uses TRBV29-1 and TRBJ2-3; 10 bases are a match to TRBD2. The CDR3 sequence is 13 residues long. The V and J ends lost 3 bases and 3 bases, in that order; junction bases with no gene match: 0. In germline, CDR1 is SQVTM, CDR2 ANQGSEA. In DNA form, the CDR3 reads TGCAGCGTTGAGACTAGCGGGACAGATACGCAGTATTTT. Amino acid sequence: CSVETSGTDTQYF.

This clone came up a few times. The chain is built from TRBV30 and TRBJ1-6; D not resolved. The CDR3 spans 15 residues. Germline V gene sequence: CDR1 GTSNPN, CDR2 SVGIG (reference sequence). Trimming left V 4 bases short and J 9 bases short, with 19 bases between. CDR3 DNA sequence: TGTGCCTGGACCCAAGGGTGGAGTCGGGGTTCACCCCTCCACTTT. Translating gives CAWTQGWSRGSPLHF.

This clone was recorded many times. J is TRBJ2-4 and V is TRBV4-1; unclear D gene. In germline, CDR1 is MGHRA, CDR2 YSYEKL. This CDR3 region has 12 residues. This CDR3 reads CALREMRNIQYF. For the CDR3, the DNA is TGCGCGCTTAGGGAAATGAGAAACATTCAGTACTTC.

The rearrangement joins TRBV6-1 to TRBJ1-1; 9 bases match TRBD1. This CDR3 comprises 14 residues. V dropped 7 bases and J dropped 9; count of bases not matched to a gene: 12. CDR1 MNHNS and CDR2 SASEGT come from the germline V gene. The CDR3 spells CASTQQGGTGQAFF. DNA of the CDR3: TGTGCCAGCACCCAACAAGGGGGGACAGGGCAAGCTTTCTTT.

CDR3 in amino acids: CASSSWVPPFVNTEAFF. The CDR3 region has the DNA TGTGCCAGCAGTTCGTGGGTTCCTCCCTTTGTGAACACTGAAGCTTTCTTT. The chain joins TRBV27 to TRBJ1-1; D not resolved. This CDR3 spans 17 amino acids. V shed 4 bases and J shed 0 bases, with 18 bases lying between them. Germline values: CDR1 MNHEY, CDR2 SMNVEV (reference sequence).

The chain links TRBV29-1 to TRBJ2-3; weak D call: TRBD1 (6 bases). With 0 bases removed from V and 3 bases from J, the gap between germline ends came to 10 bases. Germline V gene lookup returns CDR1 SQVTM and CDR2 ANQGSEA. This CDR3 is 14 amino acids long. The CDR3 DNA reads as TGCAGCGTTGAAGATCGTCAGGGGACAGATACGCAGTATTTT. Translated, it gives CSVEDRQGTDTQYF.

The chain couples TRBV30 to TRBJ1-5; TRBD1 matches at 8 bases. With 4 bases clipped from V and 2 bases from J, the junction kept 4 bases outside the gene matches. This CDR3 comprises 14 residues. Looked up from germline, CDR1 is GTSNPN and CDR2 is SVGIG (reference sequence). CDR3 DNA sequence: TGTGCCTGGAACCAGGGGGCCCGCAATCAGCCCCAGCATTTT. It specifies CAWNQGARNQPQHF.

The chain uses TRBV29-1 and TRBJ2-3; TRBD1 agrees at 9 bases. CDR3 length: 12 residues. The germline V gene has CDR1 SQVTM and CDR2 ANQGSEA. The J segment lost 5 bases and the V segment lost 8 bases, leaving 5 bases of the junction unmatched. The CDR3 nucleotides read TGCAGCTACGGACAGGGGATAGATACGCAGTATTTT. Translation: CSYGQGIDTQYF.

The chain has TRBV4-3 and TRBJ2-4, with unresolved D. Germline V gives CDR1 LGHNA, CDR2 YSLEER. This CDR3 spans 16 amino acids. With 4 bases removed from V and 0 bases from J, the gap between germline ends came to 13 bases. The CDR3 DNA sequence: TGCGCCAGCAGCCGAGACATCGACCTAGCCAAAAACATTCAGTACTTC. This sequence encodes CASSRDIDLAKNIQYF.

V is TRBV5-6 and J is TRBJ1-1; D call uncertain. Germline V lookup: CDR1 SGHDT, CDR2 YYEEEE. The CDR3 length is 13 residues. The V and J ends lost 4 bases and 5 bases respectively, with 12 bases between them. The CDR3, as DNA: TGTGCCAGCAGCCCCCGCTTGAGGACTGAAGCTTTCTTT. This codes for CASSPRLRTEAFF.

This CDR3 reads CASSPDSYRTQYF. The CDR3 nucleotides read TGTGCCAGCAGCCCTGACTCCTACCGGACCCAGTACTTC. This chain links TRBV27 with TRBJ2-5; D remains ambiguous. The CDR3 is 13 residues long. V shed 6 bases and J shed 7 bases, with 15 bases lying between them. The germline gives CDR1 MNHEY, CDR2 SMNVEV (reference sequence).

This chain uses TRBV2 with TRBJ1-1; 7 bases line up with TRBD1. Germline V gene data show CDR1 as SNHLY and CDR2 as FYNNEI. The CDR3 totals 13 residues. Trimming at V came to 7 bases and at J to 6 bases, leaving 8 bases not matched to a gene. The CDR3 nucleotides read TGTGCCAGCAATGATAGGGGGCCGCCTGAAGCTTTCTTT. Protein sequence: CASNDRGPPEAFF.

V and J are TRBV7-2 and TRBJ1-5, with D unclear. Germline assignment: CDR1 SGHTA and CDR2 FQGNSA. This CDR3 has 15 residues. V was shortened by 5 bases and J by 2 bases, with 13 bases between the two germline ends. This CDR3 is CASSLWGRGNQPQHF. Here the CDR3 DNA reads TGTGCCAGCAGCCTCTGGGGTCGGGGCAATCAGCCCCAGCATTTT. Full variable domain (missing parts from reference TRBV7-2 and TRBJ1-5): GAGVSQSPSNKVTEKGKDVELRCDPISGHTALYWYRQSLGQGLEFLIYFQGNSAPDKSGLPSDRFSAERTGGSVSTLTIQRTQQEDSAVYLCASSLWGRGNQPQHFGDGTRLSIL.

The chain links TRBV7-2 to TRBJ1-5, with D uncertain. The V gene lost 1 base and the J gene lost 7 bases, with 8 bases spanning the gap. Germline CDR1 and CDR2: SGHTA and FQGNSA. The CDR3 loop spans 13 amino acids. CDR3: CASSLDPPQPQHF. The CDR3 coding sequence is TGTGCCAGCAGCTTAGATCCTCCCCAGCCCCAGCATTTT.